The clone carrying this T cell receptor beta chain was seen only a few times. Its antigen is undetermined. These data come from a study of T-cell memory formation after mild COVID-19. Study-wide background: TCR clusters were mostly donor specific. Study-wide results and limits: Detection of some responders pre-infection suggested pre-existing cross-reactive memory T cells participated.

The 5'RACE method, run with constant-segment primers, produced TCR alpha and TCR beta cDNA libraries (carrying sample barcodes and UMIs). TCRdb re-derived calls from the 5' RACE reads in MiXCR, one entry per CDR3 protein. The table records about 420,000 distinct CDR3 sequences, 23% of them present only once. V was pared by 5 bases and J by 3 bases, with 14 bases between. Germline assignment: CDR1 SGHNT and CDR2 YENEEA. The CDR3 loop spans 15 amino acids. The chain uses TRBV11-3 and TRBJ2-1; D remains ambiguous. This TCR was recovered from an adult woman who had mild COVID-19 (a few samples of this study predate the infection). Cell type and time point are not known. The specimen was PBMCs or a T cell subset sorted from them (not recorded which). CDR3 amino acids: CASSHGLKLYNEQFF. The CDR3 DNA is TGTGCCAGCAGCCATGGGTTGAAGCTCTACAATGAGCAGTTCTTC.